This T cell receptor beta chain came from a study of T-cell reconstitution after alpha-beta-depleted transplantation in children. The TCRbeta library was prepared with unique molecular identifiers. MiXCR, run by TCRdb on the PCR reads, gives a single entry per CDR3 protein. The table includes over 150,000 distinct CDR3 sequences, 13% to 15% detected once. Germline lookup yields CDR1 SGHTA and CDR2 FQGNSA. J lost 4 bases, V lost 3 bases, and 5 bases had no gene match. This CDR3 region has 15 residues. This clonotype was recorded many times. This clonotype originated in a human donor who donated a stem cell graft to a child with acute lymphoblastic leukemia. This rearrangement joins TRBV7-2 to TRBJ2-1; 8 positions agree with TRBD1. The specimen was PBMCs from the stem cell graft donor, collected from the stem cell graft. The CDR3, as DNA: TGTGCCAGCAGCTTTCCGAGGACAGGGTACAATGAGCAGTTCTTC. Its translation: CASSFPRTGYNEQFF.